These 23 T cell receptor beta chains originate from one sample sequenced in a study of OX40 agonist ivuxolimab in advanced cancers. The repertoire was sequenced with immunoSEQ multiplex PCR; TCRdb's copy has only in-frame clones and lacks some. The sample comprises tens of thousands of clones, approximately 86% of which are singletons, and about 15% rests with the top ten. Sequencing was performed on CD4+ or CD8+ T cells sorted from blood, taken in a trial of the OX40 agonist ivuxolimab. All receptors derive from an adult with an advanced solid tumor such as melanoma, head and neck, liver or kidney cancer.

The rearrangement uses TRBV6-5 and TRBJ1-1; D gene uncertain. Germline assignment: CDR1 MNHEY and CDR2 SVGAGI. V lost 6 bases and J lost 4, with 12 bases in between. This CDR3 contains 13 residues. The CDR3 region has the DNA TGTGCCAGCAGCCCTCGATTTGCCACTGAAGCTTTCTTT. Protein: CASSPRFATEAFF.

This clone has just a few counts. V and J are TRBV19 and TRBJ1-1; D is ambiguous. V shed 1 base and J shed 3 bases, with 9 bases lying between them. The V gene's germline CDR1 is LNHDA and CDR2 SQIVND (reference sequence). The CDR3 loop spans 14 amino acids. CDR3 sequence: CASSIAGSYTEAFF. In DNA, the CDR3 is TGTGCCAGTAGTATAGCTGGGAGCTACACTGAAGCTTTCTTT. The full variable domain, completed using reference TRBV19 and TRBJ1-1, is DGGITQSPKYLFRKEGQNVTLSCEQNLNHDAMYWYRQDPGQGLRLIYYSQIVNDFQKGDIAEGYSVSREKKESFPLTVTSAQKNPTAFYLCASSIAGSYTEAFFGQGTRLTVV.

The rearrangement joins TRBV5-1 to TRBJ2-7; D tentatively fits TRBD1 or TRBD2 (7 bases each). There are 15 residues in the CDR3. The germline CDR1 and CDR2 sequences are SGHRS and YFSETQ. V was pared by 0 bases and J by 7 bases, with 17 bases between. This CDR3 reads CASSLAAGGAREQYV. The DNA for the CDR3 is TGCGCCAGCAGCTTGGCCGCAGGGGGGGCGCGAGAGCAGTACGTC.

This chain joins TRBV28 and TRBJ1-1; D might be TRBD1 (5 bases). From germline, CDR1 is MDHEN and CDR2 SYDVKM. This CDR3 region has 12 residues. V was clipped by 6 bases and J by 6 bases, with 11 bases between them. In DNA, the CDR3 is TGTGCCAGCAGCCCAGGGTCTCCTGAAGCTTTCTTT. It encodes CASSPGSPEAFF.

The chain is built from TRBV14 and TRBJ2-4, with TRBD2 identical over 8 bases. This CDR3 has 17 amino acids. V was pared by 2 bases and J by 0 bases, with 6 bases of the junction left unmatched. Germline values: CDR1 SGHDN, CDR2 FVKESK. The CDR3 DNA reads TGTGCCAGCAGCCAAAGCGGGGGAGTCCTAGCCAAAAACATTCAGTACTTC. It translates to CASSQSGGVLAKNIQYF.

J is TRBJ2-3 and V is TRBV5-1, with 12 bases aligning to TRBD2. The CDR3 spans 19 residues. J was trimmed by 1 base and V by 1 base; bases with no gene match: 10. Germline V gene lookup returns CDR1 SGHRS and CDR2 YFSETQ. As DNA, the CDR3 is TGCGCCAGCAGCTTGAGCCTAGCGGGAGGGATGGATGGCACAGATACGCAGTATTTT. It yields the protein CASSLSLAGGMDGTDTQYF.

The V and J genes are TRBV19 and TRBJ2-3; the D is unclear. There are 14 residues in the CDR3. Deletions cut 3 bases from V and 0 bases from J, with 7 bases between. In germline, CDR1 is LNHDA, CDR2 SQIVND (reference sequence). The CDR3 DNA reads TGTGCCAGTAGTATGATCCCTAGCACAGATACGCAGTATTTT. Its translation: CASSMIPSTDTQYF.

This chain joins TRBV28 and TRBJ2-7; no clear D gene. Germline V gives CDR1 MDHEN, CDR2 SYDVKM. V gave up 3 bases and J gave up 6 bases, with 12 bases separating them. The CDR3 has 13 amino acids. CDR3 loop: CASSLGRTSEQYF. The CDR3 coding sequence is TGTGCCAGCAGTTTGGGCAGAACTTCCGAGCAGTACTTC. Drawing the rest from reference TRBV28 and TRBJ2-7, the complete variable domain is DVKVTQSSRYLVKRTGEKVFLECVQDMDHENMFWYRQDPGLGLRLIYFSYDVKMKEKGDIPEGYSVSREKKERFSLILESASTNQTSMYLCASSLGRTSEQYFGPGTRLTVT.

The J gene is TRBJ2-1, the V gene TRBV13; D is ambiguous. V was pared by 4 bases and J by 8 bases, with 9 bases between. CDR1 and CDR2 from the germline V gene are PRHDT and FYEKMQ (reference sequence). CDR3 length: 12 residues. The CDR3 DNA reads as TGTGCCAGCAGCTCGACGGTCCATGAGCAGTTCTTC. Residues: CASSSTVHEQFF. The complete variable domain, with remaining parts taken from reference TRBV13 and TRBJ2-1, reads AAGVIQSPRHLIKEKRETATLKCYPIPRHDTVYWYQQGPGQDPQFLISFYEKMQSDKGSIPDRFSAQQFSDYHSELNMSSLELGDSALYFCASSSTVHEQFFGPGTRLTVL.

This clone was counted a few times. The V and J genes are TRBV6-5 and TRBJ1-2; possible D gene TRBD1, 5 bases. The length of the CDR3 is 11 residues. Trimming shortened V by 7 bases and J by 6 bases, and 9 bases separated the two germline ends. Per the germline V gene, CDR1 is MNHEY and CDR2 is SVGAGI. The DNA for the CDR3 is TGTGCCAGCACCCAAGGGGATGGCTACACCTTC. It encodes CASTQGDGYTF.

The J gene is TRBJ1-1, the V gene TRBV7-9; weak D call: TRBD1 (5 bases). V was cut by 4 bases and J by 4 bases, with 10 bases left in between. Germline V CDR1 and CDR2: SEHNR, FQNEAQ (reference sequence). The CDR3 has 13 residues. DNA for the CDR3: TGTGCCAGCAGCTCCGCAGGGATCACTGAAGCTTTCTTT. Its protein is CASSSAGITEAFF.

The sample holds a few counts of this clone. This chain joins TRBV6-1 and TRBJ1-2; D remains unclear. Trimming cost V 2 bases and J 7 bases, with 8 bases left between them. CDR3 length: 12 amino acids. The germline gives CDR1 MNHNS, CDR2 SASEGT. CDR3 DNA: TGTGCCAGCAGTGAATGGGTCAGTGGCTACACCTTC. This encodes CASSEWVSGYTF.

The CDR3: CASSPGTGLSGNTIYF. CDR3 in DNA: TGCGCCAGCAGCCCCGGGACAGGTCTCTCTGGAAACACCATATATTTT. The chain uses TRBV4-3 and TRBJ1-3, with TRBD1 identical over 8 bases. Germline CDR1 is LGHNA and CDR2 is YSLEER. The J segment lost 0 bases and the V segment lost 4 bases, leaving 5 bases of the junction unmatched. The CDR3 runs 16 residues.

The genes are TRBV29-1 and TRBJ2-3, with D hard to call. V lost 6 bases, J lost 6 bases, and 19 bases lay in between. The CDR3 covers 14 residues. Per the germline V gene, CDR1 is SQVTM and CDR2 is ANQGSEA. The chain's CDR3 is CSVVGPTAPDTQYF. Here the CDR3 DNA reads TGCAGCGTCGTCGGACCGACGGCCCCCGATACGCAGTATTTT.

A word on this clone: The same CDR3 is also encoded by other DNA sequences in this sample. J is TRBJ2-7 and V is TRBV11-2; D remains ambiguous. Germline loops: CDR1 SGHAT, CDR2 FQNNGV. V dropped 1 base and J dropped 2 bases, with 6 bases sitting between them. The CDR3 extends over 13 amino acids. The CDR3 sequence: CASSLGGTYEQYF. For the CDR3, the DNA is TGTGCCAGCAGCTTAGGCGGAACCTACGAGCAGTACTTC.

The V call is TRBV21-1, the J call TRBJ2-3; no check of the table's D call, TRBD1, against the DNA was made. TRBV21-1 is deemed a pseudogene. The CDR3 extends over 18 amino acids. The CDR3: CASSKGGRRFEGADTQYF. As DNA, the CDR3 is TGTGCCAGCAGCAAGGGCGGGCGGAGATTTGAGGGGGCAGATACGCAGTATTTT.

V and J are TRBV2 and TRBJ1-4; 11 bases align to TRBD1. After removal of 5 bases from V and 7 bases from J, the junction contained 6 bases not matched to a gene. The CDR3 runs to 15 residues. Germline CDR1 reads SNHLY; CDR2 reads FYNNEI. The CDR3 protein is CASSLTGTGGEKLFF. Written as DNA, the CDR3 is TGTGCCAGCAGTTTGACCGGGACAGGGGGTGAAAAACTGTTTTTT.

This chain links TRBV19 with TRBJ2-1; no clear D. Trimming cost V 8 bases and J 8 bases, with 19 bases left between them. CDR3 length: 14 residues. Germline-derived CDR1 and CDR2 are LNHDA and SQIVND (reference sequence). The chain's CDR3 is CASQPLEMTDEQFF. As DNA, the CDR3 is TGTGCCAGTCAACCCCTAGAGATGACCGATGAGCAGTTCTTC.

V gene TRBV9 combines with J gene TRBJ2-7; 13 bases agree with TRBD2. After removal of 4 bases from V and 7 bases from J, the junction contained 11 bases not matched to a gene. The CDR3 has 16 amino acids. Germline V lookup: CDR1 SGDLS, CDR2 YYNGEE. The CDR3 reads CASSTTGLAGVDEQYF. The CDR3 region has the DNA TGTGCCAGCAGCACTACAGGACTAGCGGGAGTAGATGAGCAGTACTTC.

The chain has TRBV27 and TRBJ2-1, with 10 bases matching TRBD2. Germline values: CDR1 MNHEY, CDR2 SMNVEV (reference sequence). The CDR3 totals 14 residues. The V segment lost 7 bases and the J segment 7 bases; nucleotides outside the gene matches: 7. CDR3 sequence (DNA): TGTGCCAGCACCGGGACTAGCGCGCAGAATGAGCAGTTCTTC. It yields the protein CASTGTSAQNEQFF.

The CDR3 bases are TGTGCCAGCAGTGACACAGGGGGGGCAGATACGCAGTATTTT. Protein: CASSDTGGADTQYF. The genes are TRBV6-1 and TRBJ2-3; D is perhaps TRBD1 (8 bases). Trimming pared 3 bases from V and 4 bases from J, leaving 11 bases between. CDR3 length: 14 amino acids. Germline CDR1 MNHNS, CDR2 SASEGT.

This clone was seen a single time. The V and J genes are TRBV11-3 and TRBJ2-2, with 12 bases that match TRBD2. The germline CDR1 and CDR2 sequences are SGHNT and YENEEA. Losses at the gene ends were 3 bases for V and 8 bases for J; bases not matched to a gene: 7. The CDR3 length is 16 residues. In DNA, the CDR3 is TGTGCCAGCAGCTTTCGGACTAGCGGGGTATGGGGGGAGCTGTTTTTT. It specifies CASSFRTSGVWGELFF.

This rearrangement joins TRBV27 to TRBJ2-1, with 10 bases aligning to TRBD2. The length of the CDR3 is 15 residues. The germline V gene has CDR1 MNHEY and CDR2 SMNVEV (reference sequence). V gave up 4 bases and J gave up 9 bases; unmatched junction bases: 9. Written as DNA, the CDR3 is TGTGCCAGCAGTTCCCTACTAGCGGGGCGGGGTGAGCAGTTCTTC. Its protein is CASSSLLAGRGEQFF.